This record covers a single TCR beta chain. Per the authors' pipeline: The assay estimated nucleated cells by amplifying reference gene primers. Sequencing used immunoSEQ multiplex PCR; TCRdb keeps in-frame clones, though not all of them. Clone size and the V and J calls come from that table; the DNA yielded D and trimming. In the table there are some 280,000 clones, 89% of which are singletons. The data stem from a study of blood T cell repertoires in COVID-19. Study summary: Acute-phase and convalescent COVID-19 samples originated in the United States, Italy and Spain. T cells, B-cell-depleted T cells, or PBMCs supplied cDNA or gDNA.

The CDR3 is made up of 17 amino acids. The germline CDR1 and CDR2 sequences are ENHRY and SYGVKD. V was clipped by 6 bases and J by 0 bases; unmatched bases: 9. The sequence was obtained from a woman aged 40 to 50 who had recovered from COVID-19. Sequenced: peripheral blood. This chain links TRBV10-3 with TRBJ2-2; 8 nucleotides match TRBD2. The CDR3 nucleotides read TGTGCCATCAGGGGGGATCCGGGACTAGCGAACACCGGGGAGCTGTTTTTT. Amino acids: CAIRGDPGLANTGELFF.